This entry is about one T cell receptor (beta chain). This clone was found once. There is no known antigen for this receptor. Base quality data are lacking; no much larger clone is found one base away. The data were taken from a study of blood T cell repertoires in COVID-19 (dated by TCRdb to about 2020). Regarding the study in general: Collaborator samples came from the United States, Italy and Spain and covered acute and convalescent phases of COVID-19. The material from the prospective study consisted of cDNA or gDNA derived from T cells, B-cell-depleted T cells, or PBMCs. The dataset comprised deeply sampled blood TCRbeta repertoires from subjects exposed to, actively infected with, or recovered from COVID-19. A freely available public database, intended as a resource for researchers studying the immune response to SARS-CoV-2, is where the repertoires were released. The samples were drawn from two sources: the first 160 participants of the ongoing ImmuneRACE study, and fewer than 1,500 subjects contributed by 6 global collaborators. A de-identified subject ID, COVID-19 status, age in years and sex were almost always included in the sample metadata. Where available, HLA class I and class II types were obtained from metadata supplied by the sample provider rather than from assay-based typing. Study-wide conclusions, independent of this receptor: Clinical and demographic metadata were provided uncurated, with the amount varying by source and participant.

In the prospective study, participants were roughly 18 to 95 years old, resided in about two dozen geographic areas of the United States, and were enrolled through a virtual design. In the prospective study, cohorts were assigned on the basis of participant-reported clinical history obtained from a screening survey and a study questionnaire. Recovered participants in ImmuneRACE Cohort 3 were defined by two consecutive negative NP/OP PCR tests, clearance by a healthcare professional, or resolution of symptoms. Each participant in the prospective study had whole blood, serum and a nasopharyngeal or oropharyngeal swab collected by mobile phlebotomists. Prospective study participants could optionally give additional blood draws and questionnaires over an approximately two-month period. Before DNA extraction, prospective study blood samples were shipped either frozen or at room temperature. TCRbeta CDR3 regions were amplified from genomic DNA using the immunoSEQ Assay, a bias-controlled multiplex PCR. As for how the authors treated the data: The number of nucleated cells in each sample was estimated by amplification of reference gene primers within the assay. To quantify the absolute abundance of each unique TCRbeta CDR3 rearrangement, sequence reads were collapsed and filtered. For each sample, productive Simpson clonality was calculated as the square root of Simpson's diversity index over productive rearrangements. TCRdb carries this immuneACCESS record with in-frame sequences only. Its versions omit some clonotypes, under half of them owing to an unresolved V gene in the studies checked, with the rest unexplained. The V and J calls and clone size come from that table; D and trimming were worked out from the DNA. Recorded for this sample are under 250,000 clones; 85% to 90% of them occurred a single time. The ten top clones hold less than 2% of the sample.

In the germline V gene, CDR1 corresponds to SGDLS and CDR2 to YYNGEE. At the junction V is shortened by 0 bases and J by 7 bases; bases outside the gene matches: 2. The CDR3 holds 13 amino acids from the cysteine to the phenylalanine. The only DNA kept is the CDR3, 39 bases in frame from the first base. Sequenced sample: PBMCs or T cells enriched from blood (not recorded which). The rearrangement joined TRBV9 to TRBJ1-1, and 8 bases in between align with TRBD1. The sequence was collected from a man aged 40-50 years who had recovered from COVID-19. This receptor has the CDR3 CASSVGQGIEAFF. The nucleotides are TGTGCCAGCAGCGTAGGACAGGGGATTGAAGCTTTCTTT.